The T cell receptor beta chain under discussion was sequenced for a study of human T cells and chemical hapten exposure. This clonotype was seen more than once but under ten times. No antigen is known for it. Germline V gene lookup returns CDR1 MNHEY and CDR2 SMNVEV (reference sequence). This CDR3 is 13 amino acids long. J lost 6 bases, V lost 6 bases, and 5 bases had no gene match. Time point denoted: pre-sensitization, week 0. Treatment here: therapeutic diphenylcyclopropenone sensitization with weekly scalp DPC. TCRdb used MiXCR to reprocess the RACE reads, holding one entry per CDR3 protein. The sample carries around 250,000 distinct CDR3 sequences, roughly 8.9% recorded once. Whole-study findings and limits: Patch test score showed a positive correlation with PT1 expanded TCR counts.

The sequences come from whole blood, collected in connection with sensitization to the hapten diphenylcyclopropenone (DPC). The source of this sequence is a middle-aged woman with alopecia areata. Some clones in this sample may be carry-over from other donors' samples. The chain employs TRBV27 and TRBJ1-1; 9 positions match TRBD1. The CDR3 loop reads CASRGDRVSEAFF. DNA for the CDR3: TGTGCCAGCAGGGGGGACAGGGTGTCTGAAGCTTTCTTT.